These 21 T cell receptor beta chains originate from one sample sequenced in a study of Ad26.COV2.S vaccination and SARS-CoV-2 variants. This sample's treatment: roughly 18 received Ad26.COV2.S at low or high dose, single or two shots; roughly five received placebo; per-sample allocation not given. Following the first vaccine or placebo injection, samples were taken on day 63. Profiling relied on immunoSEQ multiplex PCR, and the TCRdb table lists in-frame clones only, not all of them. The repertoire holds under 550,000 clones, with roughly 90% as singletons. Sample: peripheral blood, taken in a trial of Ad26.COV2.S vaccine versus placebo. These receptor sequences come from a person between 18 and 65 years old who received the Ad26.COV2.S COVID-19 vaccine or a placebo.

The chain recombines TRBV15 with TRBJ2-1, with TRBD2 matching 12 bases. Germline loops: CDR1 LNHNV, CDR2 YYDKDF (reference sequence). V trimming: 3 bases; J trimming: 4 bases; junction bases outside the gene matches: 4. This CDR3 is 16 amino acids long. As DNA, the CDR3 is TGTGCCACCAGCAGCGAACTAGCGGGGGGATACAATGAGCAGTTCTTC. This gives the protein CATSSELAGGYNEQFF. Complete variable domain (other parts from reference TRBV15 and TRBJ2-1): DAMVIQNPRYQVTQFGKPVTLSCSQTLNHNVMYWYQQKSSQAPKLLFHYYDKDFNNEADTPDNFQSRRPNTSFCFLDIRSPGLGDTAMYLCATSSELAGGYNEQFFGPGTRLTVL.

This rearrangement joins TRBV9 to TRBJ1-3; D is possibly TRBD1 (5 bases). Trimming took off 4 bases at V and 0 bases at J, with 11 bases between the two ends. Germline V lookup: CDR1 SGDLS, CDR2 YYNGEE. CDR3 length equals 15 residues. CDR3 amino acids: CASSFLGASGNTIYF. DNA for the CDR3: TGTGCCAGCAGCTTTCTCGGGGCCTCTGGAAACACCATATATTTT.

The V and J genes are TRBV4-1 and TRBJ1-2, with TRBD1 identical over 9 bases. With V trimmed by 1 base and J by 2 bases, 2 bases remained unmatched. Germline V gene lookup returns CDR1 MGHRA and CDR2 YSYEKL. The CDR3 length is 15 residues. This chain's CDR3 is CASSQVTGGNYGYTF. CDR3 sequence (DNA): TGCGCCAGCAGCCAAGTTACAGGGGGCAACTATGGCTACACCTTC.

This chain links TRBV3-1 (or the pseudogene TRBV3-2) with TRBJ2-7; possible D gene TRBD1, 5 bases. Between the trimmed V and J ends, which lost 0 bases and 4 bases, there was a span of 13 bases. In germline, CDR1 is LGHDT, CDR2 YNNKEL (reference sequence). CDR3 length: 15 amino acids. The CDR3 DNA follows: TGTGCCAGCAGCCAAGAGGTCCCCCCAGGGTACGAGCAGTACTTC. This gives the protein CASSQEVPPGYEQYF.

This clone was seen a single time. J is TRBJ1-3 and V is TRBV15, with 7 nucleotides matching TRBD1. Germline loops: CDR1 LNHNV, CDR2 YYDKDF (reference sequence). V dropped 3 bases and J dropped 0; count of bases not matched to a gene: 5. The CDR3 totals 16 residues. The CDR3 protein is CATSRGWTGSGNTIYF. DNA for the CDR3: TGTGCCACCAGCAGGGGATGGACAGGCTCTGGAAACACCATATATTTT.

The chain joins TRBV11-3 to TRBJ2-1, with no clear D. Germline lookup yields CDR1 SGHNT and CDR2 YENEEA. The ends were cut back, 3 bases at V and 4 bases at J, with 10 bases in the middle. This CDR3 has 14 amino acids. The CDR3 reads CASSFGSYYNEQFF. The DNA of the CDR3 is TGTGCCAGCAGCTTCGGGTCGTATTACAATGAGCAGTTCTTC.

V gene TRBV7-9 combines with J gene TRBJ2-7; 9 bases line up with TRBD1. Trimming at V came to 1 base and at J to 7 bases, leaving 5 bases not matched to a gene. This CDR3 has 14 amino acids. Germline V lookup: CDR1 SEHNR, CDR2 FQNEAQ (reference sequence). The DNA of the CDR3 is TGTGCCAGCAGCTTAGGACAGGGGGTGAGGGAGCAGTACTTC. Protein: CASSLGQGVREQYF.

The CDR3 bases are TGTGCCAGTGGGCAGGGGGTTATTCCCCAGCATTTT. The encoded protein is CASGQGVIPQHF. The J gene is TRBJ1-5, the V gene TRBV6-5, with 7 bases that match TRBD1. There are 12 residues in the CDR3. Germline CDR1 is MNHEY and CDR2 is SVGAGI. V lost 9 bases, J lost 10 bases, and 9 bases stayed unmatched.

CDR3 protein: CAWSRGQGRSDTQYF. CDR3 bases: TGTGCCTGGAGTAGGGGACAGGGTCGGAGTGATACGCAGTATTTT. The chain carries TRBV30 and TRBJ2-3, with TRBD1 identical over 9 bases. V gave up 2 bases and J gave up 6 bases; unmatched junction bases: 9. The length of the CDR3 is 15 residues. The germline V gene has CDR1 GTSNPN and CDR2 SVGIG (reference sequence).

The rearrangement uses TRBV24-1 and TRBJ2-7; 7 positions agree with TRBD1. The germline CDR1 and CDR2 sequences are KGHDR and SFDVKD. With V trimmed by 8 bases and J by 3 bases, 9 bases remained unmatched. There are 14 residues in the CDR3. The chain's CDR3 is CATIGTGVIYEQYF. As DNA, the CDR3 is TGTGCCACCATCGGTACAGGGGTGATCTACGAGCAGTACTTC.

This sequence joins TRBV9 and TRBJ2-5; 15 bases align to TRBD2. Germline-derived CDR1 and CDR2 are SGDLS and YYNGEE. V was clipped by 4 bases and J by 5 bases; unmatched bases: 6. The CDR3 has 16 amino acids. The DNA of the CDR3 is TGTGCCAGCAGCCCCGGGACTAGCGGGGGGCGGGAGACCCAGTACTTC. This codes for CASSPGTSGGRETQYF.

The V and J genes are TRBV28 and TRBJ1-4, with D perhaps matching TRBD1 (5 bases). The germline gives CDR1 MDHEN, CDR2 SYDVKM. This CDR3 contains 16 residues. V lost 4 bases, J lost 0 bases, and 12 bases lay in between. The chain's CDR3 is CASSSLRGATNEKLFF. DNA for the CDR3: TGTGCCAGCAGTTCCCTCCGGGGGGCAACTAATGAAAAACTGTTTTTT.

This clone has more than one count but fewer than ten. The chain links TRBV29-1 to TRBJ1-2, with 7 bases aligning to TRBD1. V shed 4 bases, J shed 3 bases, and the junction held 5 bases outside the gene matches. This CDR3 spans 13 amino acids. The V gene's germline CDR1 is SQVTM and CDR2 ANQGSEA. CDR3 sequence reads: CSVAPDRDYGYTF. The CDR3 DNA sequence: TGCAGCGTTGCTCCTGACAGGGACTATGGCTACACCTTC.

The V gene is TRBV28, the J gene TRBJ1-5; D gene unclear. The germline CDR1 and CDR2 sequences are MDHEN and SYDVKM. Trimming pared 4 bases from V and 4 bases from J, leaving 11 bases between. CDR3 length: 14 amino acids. This CDR3 reads CASSWRRPNQPQHF. As DNA, the CDR3 is TGTGCCAGCAGTTGGAGGCGTCCTAATCAGCCCCAGCATTTT.

This clone appeared a single time. The V call is TRBV28, the J call TRBJ2-3; possible D gene TRBD2, 5 bases. The CDR3 spans 16 residues. Germline V CDR1 and CDR2: MDHEN, SYDVKM. V dropped 6 bases and J dropped 4 bases, with 20 bases sitting between them. CDR3 in amino acids: CASSQTWGEGPDTQYF. The CDR3 bases are TGTGCCAGCAGCCAAACGTGGGGAGAAGGGCCAGATACGCAGTATTTT.

V is TRBV6-1 and J is TRBJ1-2; D ambiguous. Germline CDR1 MNHNS, CDR2 SASEGT. V was pared by 0 bases and J by 2 bases, with 10 bases between. The CDR3 runs 15 residues. The CDR3 is CASSEAPGENYGYTF. In nucleotides, the CDR3 is TGTGCCAGCAGTGAAGCGCCCGGGGAAAACTATGGCTACACCTTC.

The chain combines TRBV4-1 with TRBJ1-5; D remains ambiguous. V was pared by 1 base and J by 0 bases, with 10 bases between. CDR1 and CDR2 from the germline V gene are MGHRA and YSYEKL. CDR3 size: 16 residues. This chain's CDR3 is CASSQVVYGSNQPQHF. In DNA, the CDR3 is TGCGCCAGCAGCCAAGTGGTCTATGGTAGCAATCAGCCCCAGCATTTT.

This clone has just a few counts. The V call is TRBV18, the J call TRBJ1-1, with TRBD1 matching 7 bases. V was pared by 7 bases and J by 0 bases, with 14 bases of the junction left unmatched. The CDR3 has 17 amino acids. Per germline, CDR1 KGHSH and CDR2 LQKENI. The CDR3 sequence: CASFEIGTALLNTEAFF. In DNA, the CDR3 is TGTGCCAGCTTTGAAATCGGGACAGCGCTCTTGAACACTGAAGCTTTCTTT.

With respect to this clone: The sample holds other DNA sequences that translate to the same CDR3. V and J are TRBV27 and TRBJ2-3; unclear D gene. The CDR3 covers 13 residues. V was clipped by 3 bases and J by 2 bases, with 6 bases between them. Germline lookup yields CDR1 MNHEY and CDR2 SMNVEV (reference sequence). The CDR3, as DNA: TGTGCCAGCAGTTTTGGGTCCACAGATACGCAGTATTTT. As protein: CASSFGSTDTQYF.

The CDR3 coding sequence is TGTGCCAGCAGCGTAGGACTAGCGACAACAGATACGCAGTATTTT. This gives the protein CASSVGLATTDTQYF. This chain links TRBV9 with TRBJ2-3; 8 positions match TRBD2. J gave up 3 bases and V 0 bases, and 3 bases lay outside the gene matches. The CDR3 loop spans 15 amino acids. Germline V gene data show CDR1 as SGDLS and CDR2 as YYNGEE. The full variable domain, completed using reference TRBV9 and TRBJ2-3, is DSGVTQTPKHLITATGQRVTLRCSPRSGDLSVYWYQQSLDQGLQFLIQYYNGEERAKGNILERFSAQQFPDLHSELNLSSLELGDSALYFCASSVGLATTDTQYFGPGTRLTVL.

The V gene is TRBV4-3, the J gene TRBJ1-2; no clear D gene. V lost 2 bases and J 2 bases, leaving 12 bases between the germline ends. In germline, CDR1 is LGHNA, CDR2 YSLEER. The length of the CDR3 is 15 residues. The CDR3 DNA is TGCGCCAGCAGCCAAAACACGGACCCGAACTATGGCTACACCTTC. This translates into CASSQNTDPNYGYTF.